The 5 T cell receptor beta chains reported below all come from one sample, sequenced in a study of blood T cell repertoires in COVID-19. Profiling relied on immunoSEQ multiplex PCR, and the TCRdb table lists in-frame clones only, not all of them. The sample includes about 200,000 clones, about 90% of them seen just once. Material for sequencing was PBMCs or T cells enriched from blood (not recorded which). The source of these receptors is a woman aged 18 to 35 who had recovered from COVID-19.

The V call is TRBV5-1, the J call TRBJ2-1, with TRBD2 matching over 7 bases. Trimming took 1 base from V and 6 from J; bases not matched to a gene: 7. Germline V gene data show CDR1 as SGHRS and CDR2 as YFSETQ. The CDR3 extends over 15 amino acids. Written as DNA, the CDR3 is TGCGCCAGCAGCTTGATGAGCGGGGAGGTCAATGAGCAGTTCTTC. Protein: CASSLMSGEVNEQFF.

This CDR3 is CASSLGSSSSHSGKTQYF. The CDR3, as DNA: TGTGCCAGCAGCTTAGGATCCTCGTCTTCGCATTCGGGGAAGACCCAGTACTTC. The J gene is TRBJ2-5, the V gene TRBV7-6, with D perhaps matching TRBD2 (5 bases). The CDR3 is made up of 18 amino acids. Germline values: CDR1 SGHVS, CDR2 FNYEAQ. With 1 base removed from V and 6 bases from J, the gap between germline ends came to 24 bases.

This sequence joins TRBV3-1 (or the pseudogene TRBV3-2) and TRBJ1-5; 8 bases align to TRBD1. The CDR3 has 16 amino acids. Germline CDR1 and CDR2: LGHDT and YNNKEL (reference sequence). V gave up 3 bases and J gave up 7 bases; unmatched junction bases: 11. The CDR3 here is CASSHGSGGAGQPQHF. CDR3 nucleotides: TGTGCCAGCAGCCATGGGTCAGGGGGCGCAGGCCAGCCCCAGCATTTT.

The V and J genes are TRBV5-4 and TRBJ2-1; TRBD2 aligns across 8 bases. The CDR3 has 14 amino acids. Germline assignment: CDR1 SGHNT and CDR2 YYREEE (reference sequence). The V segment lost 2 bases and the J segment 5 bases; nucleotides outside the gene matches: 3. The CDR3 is CASSFRGGNNEQFF. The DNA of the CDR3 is TGTGCCAGCAGCTTCCGGGGGGGGAACAATGAGCAGTTCTTC.

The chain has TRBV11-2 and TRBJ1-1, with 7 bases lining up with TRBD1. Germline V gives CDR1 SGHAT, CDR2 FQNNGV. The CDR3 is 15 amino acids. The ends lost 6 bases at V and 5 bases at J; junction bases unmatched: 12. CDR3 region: CASSPVPGQRTEAFF. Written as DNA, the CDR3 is TGTGCCAGCAGTCCAGTCCCGGGACAGCGGACTGAAGCTTTCTTT.